Shown below are 24 T cell receptor beta chains from a single sample sequenced in a study of T cells in Graves' hyperthyroidism and ophthalmopathy (dated 2019 in TCRdb). The method was multiplex PCR. Sequencing instrument: Illumina HiSeq 2000. TCR beta CDR3 regions were amplified from RNA transcripts. The first round of RT-PCR for the TCR CDR3 was performed with the HTBI primer set and the Qiagen OneStep RT-PCR kit. TCRdb passed the public sequencing reads through fastp at Q25 and MiXCR, retaining productive beta sequences. Every entry covers one CDR3 protein and lists the most common genes and DNA from its rows. The sample yields some 550,000 distinct CDR3 sequences; roughly 20% were counted once. The ten largest clones capture about 25% of the sample. Source material: blood. These receptors were obtained from a man in his late teens or twenties with Graves' hyperthyroidism.

The table lists this clonotype with many counts. The chain joins TRBV5-1 to TRBJ1-1, with a tentative D call TRBD1 (6 bases). The germline CDR1 and CDR2 sequences are SGHRS and YFSETQ. The CDR3 loop spans 15 amino acids. Trimming left V 3 bases short and J 1 base short, with 13 bases between. The CDR3 reads CASSSLLTGNTEAFF. The CDR3 region has the DNA TGCGCCAGCAGCTCCCTCCTGACAGGGAACACTGAAGCTTTCTTT. Based on the CDR3 plus reference TRBV5-1 and TRBJ1-1, the full variable domain is KAGVTQTPRYLIKTRGQQVTLSCSPISGHRSVSWYQQTPGQGLQFLFEYFSETQRNKGNFPGRFSGRQFSNSRSEMNVSTLELGDSALYLCASSSLLTGNTEAFFGQGTRLTVV.

This clonotype was counted at least ten times. Sequence at one end of the junction differs from germline and may be a read error. This sequence joins TRBV13 and TRBJ1-1, with a weak D call TRBD1 (5 bases). The V gene's germline CDR1 is PRHDT and CDR2 FYEKMQ (reference sequence). The CDR3 runs to 15 residues. In DNA, the CDR3 is TGTGCCAGCAGCTTAATCGGGGGGTCGAGCACTGAAGCTTCCTTT. This translates into CASSLIGGSSTEASF.

This clonotype was seen only once. This chain joins TRBV27 and TRBJ1-2, with 7 positions matching TRBD1. Germline CDR1 reads MNHEY; CDR2 reads SMNVEV (reference sequence). This CDR3 is built from 14 residues. V dropped 8 bases and J dropped 6; count of bases not matched to a gene: 12. CDR3 bases: TGTGCCAGCTCCCCTGCCCAGGGGGTGGATGGCTACACCTTC. Translation: CASSPAQGVDGYTF.

This clonotype appeared a few times. The V and J genes are TRBV5-1 and TRBJ2-2, with D possibly TRBD2 on 5 matching bases. The CDR3 contains 15 residues. From germline, CDR1 is SGHRS and CDR2 YFSETQ. Trimming cost V 4 bases and J 6 bases, with 16 bases left between them. CDR3 bases: TGCGCCAGCAGCCCGAGGGTTATCCAGGCCGGGGAGCTGTTTTTT. Translating gives CASSPRVIQAGELFF. Using reference TRBV5-1 and TRBJ2-2 for the parts outside the CDR3, the full variable domain is KAGVTQTPRYLIKTRGQQVTLSCSPISGHRSVSWYQQTPGQGLQFLFEYFSETQRNKGNFPGRFSGRQFSNSRSEMNVSTLELGDSALYLCASSPRVIQAGELFFGEGSRLTVL.

This clonotype was recorded many times. J is TRBJ1-1 and V is TRBV20-1; TRBD1 aligns across 9 bases. The germline gives CDR1 DFQATT, CDR2 SNEGSKA (reference sequence). This CDR3 is built from 11 residues. J gave up 8 bases and V 6 bases, and 4 bases lay outside the gene matches. CDR3 nucleotide sequence: TGCAGTGCAGCCGGGACAGGGGAAGCTTTCTTT. Translation: CSAAGTGEAFF.

The chain is built from TRBV5-1 and TRBJ1-1; D gene ambiguous. Germline V gene data show CDR1 as SGHRS and CDR2 as YFSETQ. Deletions cut 4 bases from V and 2 bases from J, with 12 bases between. CDR3 length equals 14 residues. The CDR3 bases are TGCGCCAGCAGCAAAGGCTCGTCAAACACTGAAGCTTTCTTT. Its protein product is CASSKGSSNTEAFF.

This clonotype was picked up many times. The chain couples TRBV6-1 to TRBJ1-1, with a possible D match to TRBD1 (5 bases). The CDR3 contains 14 residues. V was pared by 6 bases and J by 0 bases, with 11 bases between. Germline-derived CDR1 and CDR2 are MNHNS and SASEGT. The CDR3 here is CASRSGTMNTEAFF. In DNA, the CDR3 is TGTGCCAGCAGATCTGGGACTATGAACACTGAAGCTTTCTTT.

This clonotype was counted many times. This rearrangement joins TRBV11-3 to TRBJ1-1, with D unclear. Deletions cut 2 bases from V and 5 bases from J, with 9 bases between. Germline loops: CDR1 SGHNT, CDR2 YENEEA. CDR3 length: 13 residues. Here the CDR3 reads CASSLSTLTEAFF. In nucleotides, the CDR3 is TGTGCCAGCAGCTTAAGCACTTTGACTGAAGCTTTCTTT.

This clonotype showed up many times. V gene TRBV27 combines with J gene TRBJ2-7; D is undetermined. Trimming stripped 5 bases from V and 7 bases from J, with 18 bases between. CDR3 length equals 14 residues. Germline V gene lookup returns CDR1 MNHEY and CDR2 SMNVEV (reference sequence). CDR3 sequence: CASSIIDKLGEQYF. Here the CDR3 DNA reads TGTGCCAGCAGTATCATCGACAAGTTGGGAGAGCAGTACTTC.

The chain joins TRBV6-1 to TRBJ2-7, with TRBD2 matching 10 bases. V shed 7 bases and J 2 bases; nucleotides not matched to a gene: 8. CDR3 length: 15 residues. Germline CDR1 is MNHNS and CDR2 is SASEGT. The CDR3 nucleotides read TGTGCCAGCAAAGGGCTAGCGGGGGAAGCCTACGAGCAGTACTTC. Translating it yields CASKGLAGEAYEQYF.

This clonotype was picked up many times. The chain has TRBV6-1 and TRBJ2-7; D gene ambiguous. V lost 1 base to trimming and J lost 0 bases, with 10 bases between them. Germline CDR1 MNHNS, CDR2 SASEGT. This CDR3 region has 15 residues. DNA for the CDR3: TGTGCCAGCAGTGAAGACCCAGAGAGCTCCTACGAGCAGTACTTC. Translation: CASSEDPESSYEQYF.

This clonotype was recorded at least ten times. The gene calls are TRBV28 and TRBJ1-2, with 7 bases that match TRBD1. J gave up 7 bases and V 1 base, and 12 bases lay outside the gene matches. The CDR3 runs 16 residues. Germline values: CDR1 MDHEN, CDR2 SYDVKM. This CDR3 reads CASSLLRPGGRAGYTF. In DNA form, the CDR3 reads TGTGCCAGCAGTTTATTAAGGCCAGGGGGGCGGGCTGGCTACACCTTC.

This clonotype was recorded at least ten times. V gene TRBV15 combines with J gene TRBJ1-3; 7 bases line up with TRBD1. The CDR3 length is 15 residues. With 0 bases clipped from V and 3 bases from J, the junction kept 2 bases outside the gene matches. Germline assignment: CDR1 LNHNV and CDR2 YYDKDF (reference sequence). CDR3 sequence: CATSRETGSGNTIYF. CDR3 sequence (DNA): TGTGCCACCAGCAGAGAGACAGGGAGTGGAAACACCATATATTTT.

This clonotype has ten or more counts. This sequence joins TRBV30 and TRBJ1-3, with TRBD1 matching 7 bases. V trimming: 0 bases; J trimming: 4 bases; junction bases outside the gene matches: 15. This CDR3 contains 18 residues. CDR1 and CDR2 from the germline V gene are GTSNPN and SVGIG (reference sequence). Here the CDR3 reads CAWSVTKTGTTLGNTIYF. In nucleotides, the CDR3 is TGTGCCTGGAGTGTTACGAAGACAGGGACGACTCTGGGAAACACCATATATTTT.

The genes are TRBV29-1 and TRBJ1-2, with D possibly matching TRBD1 (5 bases). CDR1 is SQVTM and CDR2 is ANQGSEA in the germline V gene. The CDR3 loop spans 12 amino acids. V lost 7 bases and J 3 bases, leaving 12 bases between the germline ends. The CDR3 DNA reads TGCAGCGCAGAAAGGGGCGACTATGGCTACACCTTC. This sequence encodes CSAERGDYGYTF.

This clonotype was seen only a few times. Since a much larger clone is just one base distant, this may be a read error. The V gene is TRBV15, the J gene TRBJ1-5; no definite D call. V lost 4 bases to trimming and J lost 1 base, with 2 bases between them. This CDR3 has 12 amino acids. Germline V CDR1 and CDR2: LNHNV, YYDKDF (reference sequence). The CDR3 loop reads CATSMSNQPQHF. CDR3 sequence (DNA): TGTGCCACCAGCATGAGCAATCAGCCCCAGCATTTT.

This clonotype was counted between two and nine times. It may be a read error: a sequence one base away is much more abundant. The rearrangement links TRBV28 to TRBJ2-5; 8 bases agree with TRBD1. The CDR3 runs to 17 residues. V dropped 4 bases and J dropped 2; count of bases not matched to a gene: 12. The germline V gene encodes CDR1 MDHEN and CDR2 SYDVKM. CDR3 DNA sequence: TGTGCCAGCAGTTCTCTTCCCGGGACAGGTGATCAAGAGACCCAGTACTTC. Residues: CASSSLPGTGDQETQYF.

The rearrangement joins TRBV2 to TRBJ2-4; 7 bases are shared with TRBD1. CDR1 is SNHLY, CDR2 FYNNEI, per germline. CDR3 length: 15 residues. V dropped 4 bases and J dropped 3; count of bases not matched to a gene: 6. CDR3 sequence (DNA): TGTGCCAGCAGTGTGGGACAGTCCTACAAAAACATTCAGTACTTC. Translated: CASSVGQSYKNIQYF.

This clonotype was seen repeatedly, ten times or more. V usage is TRBV12-3 or TRBV12-4 and J usage is TRBJ1-2; D is undetermined. The CDR3 has 13 amino acids. Trimming took 3 bases from V and 10 from J, leaving 15 bases between them. CDR3 coding DNA: TGTGCCAGCAGTTTGGATGGAGTACCACCCTACACCTTC. Residues: CASSLDGVPPYTF.

The chain links TRBV5-1 to TRBJ2-2; TRBD2 aligns across 9 bases. The CDR3 sequence is 15 residues long. J gave up 6 bases and V 3 bases, and 6 bases lay outside the gene matches. Germline V gene lookup returns CDR1 SGHRS and CDR2 YFSETQ. Here the CDR3 reads CASSWLAGSPGELFF. CDR3 sequence (DNA): TGCGCCAGCAGCTGGCTAGCGGGGTCTCCCGGGGAGCTGTTTTTT.

This clonotype was observed many times. V usage is TRBV12-3 or TRBV12-4 and J usage is TRBJ1-1; 8 bases agree with TRBD1. V trimming: 4 bases; J trimming: 8 bases; junction bases outside the gene matches: 3. There are 12 residues in the CDR3. The CDR3 DNA follows: TGTGCCAGCAGTTGGACAGGGAAGGAAGCTTTCTTT. Its protein is CASSWTGKEAFF.

V gene TRBV7-3 combines with J gene TRBJ2-5; D possibly uses TRBD1 or TRBD2 (5 bases each). Germline CDR1 reads SGHTA; CDR2 reads FQGTGA. This CDR3 has 13 residues. Trimming took 5 bases from V and 5 from J, leaving 12 bases between them. The DNA for the CDR3 is TGTGCCAGCAGCGCCGACTGGGGGGAGACCCAGTACTTC. This codes for CASSADWGETQYF.

This clonotype showed up many times. The genes are TRBV7-8 and TRBJ2-5; 7 bases map to TRBD2. The V and J ends lost 4 bases and 7 bases, in that order; junction bases with no gene match: 6. This CDR3 contains 13 residues. The germline V gene has CDR1 SGHVS and CDR2 FQNEAQ. The CDR3 here is CASSSGLVGTQYF. CDR3 DNA: TGTGCCAGCAGCTCCGGACTAGTGGGGACCCAGTACTTC. Filled out from reference TRBV7-8 and TRBJ2-5, the complete variable domain reads GAGVSQSPRYKVAKRGQDVALRCDPISGHVSLFWYQQALGQGPEFLTYFQNEAQLDKSGLPSDRFFAERPEGSVSTLKIQRTQQEDSAVYLCASSSGLVGTQYFGPGTRLLVL.

This clonotype occurred many times. This chain connects TRBV6-1 to TRBJ2-5; tentative D call: TRBD2 (5 bases). Trimming removed 7 bases at V and 5 bases at J, with 20 bases between. Germline V gene data show CDR1 as MNHNS and CDR2 as SASEGT. There are 15 residues in the CDR3. The CDR3 sequence is CASIHAISTGETQYF. The CDR3 DNA reads as TGTGCCAGCATTCATGCCATATCCACGGGGGAGACCCAGTACTTC.